The rows below give T cell receptor beta chains drawn from one sample of a study of cytomegalovirus exposure and HLA in healthy donors. Profiled with immunoSEQ multiplex PCR; TCRdb holds only in-frame clones, not every one. The table lists about 200,000 clones, 75% to 90% of them singletons. The sequencing sample was made of PBMCs. These receptors all stem from a woman under 40 in good health and CMV-seronegative. The CDR3 runs from the conserved cysteine through the conserved F or W. A D gene is named only where the DNA matches it firmly. Clone size is shown for a subset of rows, as once, few, many or a class of expanded clone.

V	J	size	D	DNA	CDR3
TRBV6-1	TRBJ1-4	few	.	TGTGCCAGCAGGGTCGGACAGTATGAAAAACTGTTTTTT	CASRVGQYEKLFF
TRBV5-1	TRBJ1-2	.	.	TGCGCCAGCAGCATGGGGGGCAGGACAACCTATGGCTACACCTTC	CASSMGGRTTYGYTF
TRBV21-1	TRBJ1-5	.	.	TGTGCCAGCACGGGGAGGCGAGGTTCTATTCGGAATCAGCCCCAGCATTTT	CASTGRRGSIRNQPQHF
TRBV7-3	TRBJ2-3	.	TRBD2	TGTGCCAGCAGCCAAGCGGGAAGAGGGAATACGCAGTATTTT	CASSQAGRGNTQYF
TRBV30	TRBJ2-7	.	.	TGTGCCTGGAGTGAACAGGAGCAGTACTTC	CAWSEQEQYF
TRBV5-5	TRBJ2-7	.	TRBD2	TGTGCCAGCAGCTCCAGCGGGAGCGATTCCTACGAGCAGTACTTC	CASSSSGSDSYEQYF
TRBV7-9	TRBJ2-6	.	.	TGTGCCAGCAGCAGCCGTGGACAGCACTCTGGGGCCAACGTCCTGACTTTC	CASSSRGQHSGANVLTF
TRBV30	TRBJ2-1	.	.	TGTGCCTGGAGTCGCAGGGGCTCCTACAATGAGCAGTTCTTC	CAWSRRGSYNEQFF
TRBV2	TRBJ2-7	.	TRBD1	TGTGCCAGCAGTACAGGGGGCCACGAGCAGTACTTC	CASSTGGHEQYF
TRBV6-5	TRBJ2-2	.	.	TGTGCCAGCAGGGCCCAGGGACTGAACACCGGGGAGCTGTTTTTT	CASRAQGLNTGELFF
TRBV19	TRBJ1-2	once	TRBD1	TGTGCCAGTAACCAACTCGGACAGGGGCCTAACTATGGCTACACCTTC	CASNQLGQGPNYGYTF
TRBV11-3	TRBJ2-3	.	.	TGTGCCAGCAGCTATGAGGGTCGGGATACGCAGTATTTT	CASSYEGRDTQYF
TRBV5-1	TRBJ2-3	.	.	TGCGCCAGCAGCTTGGTAGCTACGGGCCGAGGTAGCGCAGATACGCAGTATTTT	CASSLVATGRGSADTQYF
TRBV6-1	TRBJ2-5	.	TRBD2	TGTGCCAGCAGTTATAGCGGGAGCCTAGAGACCCAGTACTTC	CASSYSGSLETQYF
TRBV19	TRBJ2-2	.	TRBD2	TGTGCCAGTAGTCCTGGAGCGGGAGGGCCGGGGGCCGGGGAGCTGTTTTTT	CASSPGAGGPGAGELFF
TRBV5-1	TRBJ1-1	.	.	TGCGCCAGCAGCATCGGGACAAACACTGAAGCTTTCTTT	CASSIGTNTEAFF
TRBV9	TRBJ2-2	once	TRBD2	TGTGCCAGCAGCGTAGCGGGGGGAACCGGGGAGCTGTTTTTT	CASSVAGGTGELFF
TRBV28	TRBJ1-2	.	.	TGTGCCAGCACTATTACAGGGTCACTACACTATGGCTACACCTTC	CASTITGSLHYGYTF
TRBV18	TRBJ1-2	.	.	TGTGCCAGCTCCCCGGAGGGGGGGCCCTATGGCTACACCTTC	CASSPEGGPYGYTF
TRBV29-1	TRBJ2-7	.	TRBD1	TGCAGCGTAAGGACAGGGGGCAGGTCCTACGAGCAGTACTTC	CSVRTGGRSYEQYF
TRBV29-1	TRBJ2-2	.	.	TGCAGCGTTGTTAAGGGAGGACTGAACACCGGGGAGCTGTTTTTT	CSVVKGGLNTGELFF
TRBV10-3	TRBJ1-3	.	.	TGTGCCATCAGAGAGGGAGGCGGAAACACCATATATTTT	CAIREGGGNTIYF
TRBV6-5	TRBJ1-2	once	TRBD1	TGTGCCAGCAGGGACAGGGCTTTAGCTAACTATGGCTACACCTTC	CASRDRALANYGYTF
TRBV6-1	TRBJ2-7	.	.	TGTGCCAGCAGTGTTCAGGGGTACGAGCAGTACTTC	CASSVQGYEQYF
TRBV11-2	TRBJ2-1	.	.	TGTGCCAGCAGCTTAGGAGAACATGAGCAGTTCTTC	CASSLGEHEQFF
TRBV18	TRBJ1-5	.	.	TGTGCCAGCTCACCCTCTCTTACTAATCAGCCCCAGCATTTT	CASSPSLTNQPQHF
TRBV28	TRBJ1-3	.	.	TGTGCCAGCAGCCAGACAGGCTACACCATATATTTT	CASSQTGYTIYF
TRBV7-6	TRBJ2-7	.	.	TGTGCCAGCAGCTTGGGGACACCTTCATTCCCCTACGAGCAGTACTTC	CASSLGTPSFPYEQYF
TRBV23-1	TRBJ2-7	.	.	TGCGCCAGCAGTCAATCGGTCGCAGAAGACGAGCAGTACTTC	CASSQSVAEDEQYF
TRBV29-1	TRBJ2-7	.	TRBD2	TGCAGTGCGGGGGGAGGGGGCGAGCAGTACTTC	CSAGGGGEQYF
TRBV4-3	TRBJ2-7	.	.	TGCGCCAGCAGCCCACACAGAAACTCCTACGAGCAGTACTTC	CASSPHRNSYEQYF
TRBV28	TRBJ2-3	.	.	TGTGCCAGCAGTTTTTTTGGTCGGGGAGATACGCAGTATTTT	CASSFFGRGDTQYF
TRBV19	TRBJ2-5	.	TRBD2	TGTGCCAGTAGTGCGGGACTACTGACACAAGAGACCCAGTACTTC	CASSAGLLTQETQYF
TRBV2	TRBJ2-7	.	.	TGTGCCAGTACACCAAGAGGGCTAGCCTACGAGCAGTACTTC	CASTPRGLAYEQYF
TRBV6-6	TRBJ1-5	.	TRBD1	TGTGCCAGCATGACAGGGAGAGGTCGGCCCCAGCATTTT	CASMTGRGRPQHF
TRBV5-4	TRBJ2-6	.	TRBD1	TGTGCCAGCAGTCCCGGGACAGGGGGCTTTGGGGCCAACGTCCTGACTTTC	CASSPGTGGFGANVLTF
TRBV4-2	TRBJ1-3	once	.	TGTGCCAGCAGCCCCGCCGGGTCTGGAAACACCATATATTTT	CASSPAGSGNTIYF
TRBV7-2	TRBJ2-1	.	TRBD2	TGTGCCAGCAGCTTAGCAGCGGGGGTCCACAATGAGCAGTTCTTC	CASSLAAGVHNEQFF
TRBV2	TRBJ2-5	.	TRBD1	TGTGCCAGCAGTGGGAGGACAGGGACGGGGACCCAGTACTTC	CASSGRTGTGTQYF
TRBV11-2	TRBJ2-1	.	.	TGTGCCAGCAGCTCTTTCAGGGGGGATGAGCAGTTCTTC	CASSSFRGDEQFF
TRBV5-1	TRBJ2-7	.	.	TGCGCCAGCAGCCCTCGGACTACAAACTACGAGCAGTACTTC	CASSPRTTNYEQYF
TRBV6-1	TRBJ1-5	.	.	TGTGCCAGCAGTCCCCGGACAGACAATCAGCCCCAGCATTTT	CASSPRTDNQPQHF
TRBV15	TRBJ2-7	.	TRBD1	TGTGCCACCGGGATCGACAGGGTGGGCGAGCAGTACTTC	CATGIDRVGEQYF
TRBV6-6	TRBJ2-7	.	TRBD2	TGTGCCAGCAGTTACGAAGCGGGAGGGCCGGGCGAGCAGTACTTC	CASSYEAGGPGEQYF
TRBV18	TRBJ2-5	.	TRBD2	TGTGCCAGCTCACCACCGACGCGGGAGGGGACCCAGTACTTC	CASSPPTREGTQYF
TRBV5-4	TRBJ1-3	.	TRBD1	TGTGCCAGCAGCTTAAAGGGGGCAGACTCTTACTCTGGAAACACCATATATTTT	CASSLKGADSYSGNTIYF
TRBV9	TRBJ2-1	.	TRBD2	TGTGCCAGCAGCACTCTTAGCGGGGGCCCCTACAATGAGCAGTTCTTC	CASSTLSGGPYNEQFF
TRBV5-6	TRBJ1-2	.	TRBD1	TGTGCCAGCAGCTTGGCCGGGACAGGCGCTTCCAATGGCTACACCTTC	CASSLAGTGASNGYTF